This T cell receptor (beta chain) originates from a study of graft-versus-host responses after intestinal transplantation. Overall study: Uniformly, recipients were administered anti-thymocyte globulin induction with subsequent tacrolimus and steroids for around 3 years.

Sequencing was performed with immunoSEQ multiplex PCR; in TCRdb, only in-frame clones are kept and a portion is missing. The sample has 15,000 to 20,000 clones, 38% seen once. Per the germline V gene, CDR1 is SGHNT and CDR2 is YENEEA. V dropped 5 bases and J dropped 4 bases, with 14 bases sitting between them. The CDR3 runs to 14 residues. Study outcomes and limitations: Recipient marrow showed GvH clones, some seen first in ileum or blood. GvH clone levels peaked in circulation, and this peak was associated with early post-transplant HvG declines.

The V call is TRBV11-3, the J call TRBJ1-2, with D uncertain. Sequencing was performed on alloreactive CD4+ T cells from a mixed lymphocyte reaction culture, taken before intestinal transplant. Subset reported: CFSE-low proliferating T cells sorted from approximately six-day pre-transplant mixed lymphocyte reaction (GvH or HvG direction). The clonotype comes from a human patient who received an intestinal transplant. The CDR3 spells CASSPLRSTYGYTF. As DNA, the CDR3 is TGTGCCAGCAGCCCCCTCAGAAGTACCTATGGCTACACCTTC.